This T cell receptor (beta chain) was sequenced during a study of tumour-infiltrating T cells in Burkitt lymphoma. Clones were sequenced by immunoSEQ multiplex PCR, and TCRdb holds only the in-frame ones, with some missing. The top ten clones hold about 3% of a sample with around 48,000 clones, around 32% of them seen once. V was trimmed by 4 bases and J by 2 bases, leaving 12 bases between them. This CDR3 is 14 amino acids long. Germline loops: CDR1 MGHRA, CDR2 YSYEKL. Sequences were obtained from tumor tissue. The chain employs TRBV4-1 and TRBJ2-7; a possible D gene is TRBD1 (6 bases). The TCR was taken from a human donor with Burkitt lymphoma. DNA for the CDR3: TGCGCCAGCAGCCCCAGGGGTGGGACCTACGAGCAGTACTTC. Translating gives CASSPRGGTYEQYF.